The 32 T cell receptor beta chains given below trace back to one sample, sequenced in a study of OX40 agonist ivuxolimab in advanced cancers. The protocol was immunoSEQ multiplex PCR, while the TCRdb copy is restricted to in-frame clones and leaves out a portion. The table has roughly 80,000 clones, approximately 90% seen once; the top ten hold over 0.35%. This specimen consisted of CD4+ or CD8+ T cells sorted from blood, obtained in a trial of the OX40 agonist ivuxolimab. These receptors all stem from an adult with an advanced solid tumor such as melanoma, head and neck, liver or kidney cancer.

This clone was found once. A read error may produce the germline difference seen at one junction end. The chain uses TRBV4-1 and TRBJ1-1, with TRBD1 matching 9 bases. Germline values: CDR1 MGHRA, CDR2 YSYEKL. CDR3 length: 15 amino acids. CDR3 DNA sequence: TGCGCCAGCAGCCAGGCCGGGACAGGGAACGCTGAAGCTTTCTTT. Translating it yields CASSQAGTGNAEAFF.

The chain uses TRBV23-1 and TRBJ1-1; TRBD1 matches 7 bases. TRBV23-1 is placed among ORFs of uncertain function. The CDR3 extends over 15 amino acids. With V trimmed by 0 bases and J by 5 bases, 6 bases remained unmatched. The CDR3 sequence is CASSQSPRGGTEAFF. Here the CDR3 DNA reads TGCGCCAGCAGTCAATCCCCCAGGGGGGGAACTGAAGCTTTCTTT.

J is TRBJ2-2 and V is TRBV27, with 7 nucleotides matching TRBD1. From germline, CDR1 is MNHEY and CDR2 SMNVEV (reference sequence). Trimming removed 6 bases from V and 1 base from J; junction bases left unmatched: 5. CDR3 length equals 15 residues. This CDR3 reads CASSLRDRNTGELFF. CDR3 sequence (DNA): TGTGCCAGCAGCCTCCGGGACAGGAACACCGGGGAGCTGTTTTTT.

This clone was counted only a few times. The rearrangement links TRBV10-2 to TRBJ1-2; no reliable D call. The germline gives CDR1 WSHSY, CDR2 SAAADI. This CDR3 spans 8 amino acids. Trimming took 10 bases from V and 8 from J, leaving 5 bases between them. CDR3 DNA: TGCGCCACGGGGGGCTACACCTTC. Protein product: CATGGYTF.

V gene TRBV25-1 combines with J gene TRBJ2-5, with TRBD1 matching 10 bases. The germline V gene encodes CDR1 MGHDK and CDR2 SYGVNS. This CDR3 is 15 amino acids long. The V segment lost 4 bases and the J segment 5 bases; nucleotides outside the gene matches: 7. In nucleotides, the CDR3 is TGTGCCAGCAGTGGGACAGGGGGGGTTGGGGAGACCCAGTACTTC. Amino acids: CASSGTGGVGETQYF.

This clone was seen once. The genes are TRBV11-3 and TRBJ1-1; 8 nucleotides line up with TRBD1. The CDR3 covers 18 residues. V dropped 5 bases and J dropped 3; count of bases not matched to a gene: 17. Germline CDR1 reads SGHNT; CDR2 reads YENEEA. The CDR3 protein is CASSRGFPGEGQDTEAFF. Written as DNA, the CDR3 is TGTGCCAGCAGCCGAGGATTCCCAGGGGAGGGACAGGACACTGAAGCTTTCTTT.

The J gene is TRBJ1-2, the V gene TRBV2; D gene ambiguous. The CDR3 contains 12 residues. The ends were cut back, 6 bases at V and 8 bases at J, with 13 bases in the middle. Germline CDR1 SNHLY, CDR2 FYNNEI. The CDR3 spells CASRSGQSGYTF. The CDR3 nucleotides read TGTGCCAGCAGATCCGGGCAGAGCGGCTACACCTTC.

This clone was recorded a few times. The V gene is TRBV30, the J gene TRBJ1-1; 7 bases match TRBD1. The V and J ends lost 1 base and 7 bases, in that order; junction bases with no gene match: 3. Germline loops: CDR1 GTSNPN, CDR2 SVGIG (reference sequence). This CDR3 comprises 12 residues. CDR3 region: CAWSGRDSEAFF. CDR3 nucleotide sequence: TGTGCCTGGAGTGGTAGGGACAGTGAAGCTTTCTTT.

The chain combines TRBV2 with TRBJ2-1, with D tentatively TRBD1 (5 bases). Germline V CDR1 and CDR2: SNHLY, FYNNEI. The CDR3 totals 12 residues. Trimming pared 3 bases from V and 9 bases from J, leaving 9 bases between. The CDR3 bases are TGTGCCAGCAGTGATGGGGCTATTGAGCAGTTCTTC. Its translation is CASSDGAIEQFF.

This chain uses TRBV19 with TRBJ1-1; no definite D call. The V gene's germline CDR1 is LNHDA and CDR2 SQIVND (reference sequence). V was shortened by 1 base and J by 7 bases, with 13 bases between the two germline ends. The CDR3 totals 14 residues. As DNA, the CDR3 is TGTGCCAGTAGTATAGGCCTGGGAGGGTATGAAGCTTTCTTT. It translates to CASSIGLGGYEAFF.

The V gene is TRBV10-3, the J gene TRBJ1-2; 8 bases are a match to TRBD1. Trimming took 6 bases from V and 0 from J; bases not matched to a gene: 9. The CDR3 runs 16 residues. The V gene's germline CDR1 is ENHRY and CDR2 SYGVKD. CDR3 DNA: TGTGCCATCAGCCCCCAGGGGGCGCGGGCTAACTATGGCTACACCTTC. Its translation: CAISPQGARANYGYTF.

The chain carries TRBV7-9 and TRBJ2-7; 11 bases agree with TRBD2. Losses at the gene ends were 4 bases for V and 3 bases for J; bases not matched to a gene: 5. Germline V CDR1 and CDR2: SEHNR, FQNEAQ (reference sequence). The CDR3 covers 15 residues. CDR3: CASSSGTSGFYEQYF. Here the CDR3 DNA reads TGTGCCAGCAGCTCAGGGACTAGCGGTTTCTACGAGCAGTACTTC.

The chain employs TRBV30 and TRBJ2-4; no reliable D call. The CDR3 extends over 11 amino acids. Germline CDR1 reads GTSNPN; CDR2 reads SVGIG (reference sequence). V lost 3 bases and J 9 bases, leaving 9 bases between the germline ends. The CDR3 region is CAWREQSIQYF. The CDR3 nucleotides read TGTGCCTGGAGGGAGCAAAGCATTCAGTACTTC.

The CDR3 here is CASSYGGRNYEQYF. The DNA for the CDR3 is TGTGCCAGCAGTTACGGGGGACGGAACTACGAGCAGTACTTC. This chain connects TRBV6-6 to TRBJ2-7; perhaps D is TRBD1 or TRBD2 (5 bases each). V lost 2 bases, J lost 3 bases, and 11 bases lay in between. Per germline, CDR1 MNHNY and CDR2 SVGAGI (reference sequence). The CDR3 runs 14 residues.

On this clone itself: The identical CDR3 is also encoded by other nucleotide sequences in the sample. The chain has TRBV18 and TRBJ2-5, with D hard to call. V dropped 2 bases and J dropped 5 bases, with 3 bases sitting between them. Germline loops: CDR1 KGHSH, CDR2 LQKENI. This CDR3 has 11 amino acids. CDR3 sequence: CASSPGETQYF. CDR3 nucleotides: TGTGCCAGCTCACCAGGGGAGACCCAGTACTTC.

The chain uses TRBV7-8 and TRBJ2-1; D call uncertain. In germline, CDR1 is SGHVS, CDR2 FQNEAQ. The V end was cut by 1 base, the J end by 5 bases, with 12 bases between. This CDR3 comprises 15 residues. CDR3 DNA sequence: TGTGCCAGCAGCTTAGTTCCCCGCACCCACAATGAGCAGTTCTTC. It yields the protein CASSLVPRTHNEQFF.

This chain links TRBV5-1 with TRBJ2-1; D is perhaps TRBD1 or TRBD2 (5 bases each). Germline CDR1 SGHRS, CDR2 YFSETQ. Trimming pared 4 bases from V and 7 bases from J, leaving 21 bases between. This CDR3 region has 16 residues. The CDR3 sequence is CASSRDGTRGRNEQFF. DNA for the CDR3: TGCGCCAGCAGCCGGGATGGGACCCGGGGTCGGAATGAGCAGTTCTTC.

V gene TRBV6-5 combines with J gene TRBJ2-3; 10 bases fit TRBD2. Trimming removed 6 bases from V and 1 base from J; junction bases left unmatched: 4. Germline CDR1 reads MNHEY; CDR2 reads SVGAGI. CDR3 length: 15 amino acids. The CDR3 coding sequence is TGTGCCAGCAGCCAAGGGACTAGCGGCACAGATACGCAGTATTTT. This sequence encodes CASSQGTSGTDTQYF.

J is TRBJ2-7 and V is TRBV19; 8 positions agree with TRBD1. Germline V gives CDR1 LNHDA, CDR2 SQIVND (reference sequence). The CDR3 has 13 amino acids. The J segment lost 6 bases and the V segment lost 10 bases, leaving 11 bases of the junction unmatched. CDR3 sequence reads: CATEPTGAGEQYF. CDR3 in DNA: TGTGCCACCGAACCGACAGGGGCGGGCGAGCAGTACTTC.

This chain uses TRBV23-1 with TRBJ2-1; 9 bases map to TRBD2. TRBV23-1 belongs to the ORF category, with a function that is uncertain. The CDR3 has 16 residues. V gave up 3 bases and J gave up 3 bases; unmatched junction bases: 6. Here the CDR3 reads CASSHGAGGYYNEQFF. In nucleotides, the CDR3 is TGCGCCAGCAGTCACGGGGCGGGGGGGTACTACAATGAGCAGTTCTTC.

This chain joins TRBV6-5 and TRBJ1-2; D unclear. This CDR3 is 13 amino acids long. V was clipped by 4 bases and J by 4 bases, with 10 bases between them. Germline V gene data show CDR1 as MNHEY and CDR2 as SVGAGI. The CDR3 DNA reads as TGTGCCAGCAGTTTAAATCCTTCCTATGGCTACACCTTC. This encodes CASSLNPSYGYTF.

The chain links TRBV19 to TRBJ1-4, with D uncertain. V was shortened by 1 base and J by 5 bases, with 14 bases between the two germline ends. There are 16 residues in the CDR3. Germline V gene lookup returns CDR1 LNHDA and CDR2 SQIVND (reference sequence). The CDR3: CASSIGKQARNEKLFF. Here the CDR3 DNA reads TGTGCCAGTAGTATAGGGAAGCAGGCCAGGAATGAAAAACTGTTTTTT. Complete variable domain (other parts from reference TRBV19 and TRBJ1-4): DGGITQSPKYLFRKEGQNVTLSCEQNLNHDAMYWYRQDPGQGLRLIYYSQIVNDFQKGDIAEGYSVSREKKESFPLTVTSAQKNPTAFYLCASSIGKQARNEKLFFGSGTQLSVL.

The rearrangement links TRBV5-5 to TRBJ2-7; 8 nucleotides line up with TRBD2. J was trimmed by 4 bases and V by 4 bases; bases with no gene match: 16. Germline values: CDR1 SGHKS, CDR2 YYEKEE (reference sequence). This CDR3 has 17 residues. Here the CDR3 reads CASSQDGVAGFPYEQYF. The CDR3 DNA reads TGTGCCAGCAGCCAAGACGGGGTAGCGGGATTCCCGTACGAGCAGTACTTC.

This clone showed up just once. The chain joins TRBV30 to TRBJ1-2; D gene uncertain. This CDR3 region has 12 residues. Looked up from germline, CDR1 is GTSNPN and CDR2 is SVGIG (reference sequence). Trimming took off 1 base at V and 8 bases at J, with 11 bases between the two ends. The DNA for the CDR3 is TGTGCCTGGAGTGCGGGTCTTTACGGCTACACCTTC. Translating it yields CAWSAGLYGYTF.

The chain employs TRBV9 and TRBJ1-2; D possibly corresponds to TRBD1 (6 bases). The CDR3 spans 16 residues. V lost 4 bases and J 4 bases, leaving 20 bases between the germline ends. CDR1 and CDR2 from the germline V gene are SGDLS and YYNGEE. The CDR3 protein is CASSPRQASGSYGYTF. CDR3 nucleotide sequence: TGTGCCAGCAGCCCTCGACAGGCGTCGGGATCCTATGGCTACACCTTC.

This chain uses TRBV4-3 with TRBJ2-4; TRBD2 matches at 14 bases. The germline CDR1 and CDR2 sequences are LGHNA and YSLEER. The CDR3 length is 17 residues. Trimming took 2 bases from V and 6 from J; bases not matched to a gene: 6. CDR3 sequence (DNA): TGCGCCAGCAGCCAAAGGGAGGGACTAGCGGGAGTAAACATTCAGTACTTC. Protein product: CASSQREGLAGVNIQYF.

This chain joins TRBV7-8 and TRBJ2-5; 8 bases match TRBD1. CDR1 SGHVS and CDR2 FQNEAQ come from the germline V gene. The J segment lost 6 bases and the V segment lost 4 bases, leaving 7 bases of the junction unmatched. This CDR3 spans 14 amino acids. The CDR3 region is CASSYRTGLQTQYF. DNA for the CDR3: TGTGCCAGCAGCTACCGGACAGGGCTCCAGACCCAGTACTTC.

V and J are TRBV6-1 and TRBJ2-3; 8 nucleotides line up with TRBD1. J was trimmed by 0 bases and V by 0 bases; bases with no gene match: 5. The germline gives CDR1 MNHNS, CDR2 SASEGT. This CDR3 has 17 residues. CDR3 loop: CASSEAFRTGSTDTQYF. In DNA form, the CDR3 reads TGTGCCAGCAGTGAAGCGTTTAGGACAGGGAGCACAGATACGCAGTATTTT.

This clone appeared once. The CDR3 loop is CASSQDPGTEAVQPQHF. CDR3 coding DNA: TGCGCCAGCAGCCAAGATCCTGGGACAGAGGCAGTTCAGCCCCAGCATTTT. The chain couples TRBV4-1 to TRBJ1-5; 7 bases fit TRBD1. Losses at the gene ends were 0 bases for V and 6 bases for J; bases not matched to a gene: 11. The CDR3 spans 17 residues. Germline assignment: CDR1 MGHRA and CDR2 YSYEKL.

The rearrangement links TRBV27 to TRBJ2-5; 9 bases match TRBD1. The DNA end is a closer match to TRBJ2-7, so the J assignment may be wrong. CDR3 length: 15 residues. Germline V gene lookup returns CDR1 MNHEY and CDR2 SMNVEV (reference sequence). The CDR3 nucleotides are TGTGCCAGCAGTGAAACCGGGACAGGGTCCTACGAGCAGTACTTC. Its translation is CASSETGTGSYEQYF.

The CDR3 DNA reads TGTGCCACCGCACAGGGAGGTAGTCAGCCCCAGCATTTT. Amino acid sequence: CATAQGGSQPQHF. J is TRBJ1-5 and V is TRBV28; D possibly corresponds to TRBD1 (6 bases). Germline loops: CDR1 MDHEN, CDR2 SYDVKM. Trimming stripped 10 bases from V and 6 bases from J, with 16 bases between. CDR3 size: 13 residues.

V and J are TRBV19 and TRBJ2-1; 15 bases map to TRBD2. The CDR3 covers 17 residues. Germline V lookup: CDR1 LNHDA, CDR2 SQIVND (reference sequence). V shed 6 bases, J shed 7 bases, and the junction held 10 bases outside the gene matches. The CDR3 DNA reads as TGTGCCAGTAGCCCAAGGACTAGCGGGAGGGCCGGGAATGAGCAGTTCTTC. Translated: CASSPRTSGRAGNEQFF.